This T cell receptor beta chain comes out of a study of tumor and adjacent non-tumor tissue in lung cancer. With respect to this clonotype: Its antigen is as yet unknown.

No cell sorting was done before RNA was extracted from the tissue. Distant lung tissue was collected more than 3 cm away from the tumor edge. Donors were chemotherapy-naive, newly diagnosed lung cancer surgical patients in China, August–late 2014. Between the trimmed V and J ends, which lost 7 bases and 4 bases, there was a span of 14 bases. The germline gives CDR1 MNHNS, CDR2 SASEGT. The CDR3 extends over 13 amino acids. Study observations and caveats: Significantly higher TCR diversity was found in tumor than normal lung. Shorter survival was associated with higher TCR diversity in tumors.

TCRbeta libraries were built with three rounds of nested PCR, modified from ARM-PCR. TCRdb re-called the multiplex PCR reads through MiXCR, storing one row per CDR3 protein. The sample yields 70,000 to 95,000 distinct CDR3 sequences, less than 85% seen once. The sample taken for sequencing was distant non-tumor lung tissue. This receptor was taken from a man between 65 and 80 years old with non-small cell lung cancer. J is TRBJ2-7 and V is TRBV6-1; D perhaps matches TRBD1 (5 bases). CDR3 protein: CASNLGQSYEQYF. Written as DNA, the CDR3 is TGTGCCAGCAACTTAGGACAAAGTTACGAGCAGTACTTC.